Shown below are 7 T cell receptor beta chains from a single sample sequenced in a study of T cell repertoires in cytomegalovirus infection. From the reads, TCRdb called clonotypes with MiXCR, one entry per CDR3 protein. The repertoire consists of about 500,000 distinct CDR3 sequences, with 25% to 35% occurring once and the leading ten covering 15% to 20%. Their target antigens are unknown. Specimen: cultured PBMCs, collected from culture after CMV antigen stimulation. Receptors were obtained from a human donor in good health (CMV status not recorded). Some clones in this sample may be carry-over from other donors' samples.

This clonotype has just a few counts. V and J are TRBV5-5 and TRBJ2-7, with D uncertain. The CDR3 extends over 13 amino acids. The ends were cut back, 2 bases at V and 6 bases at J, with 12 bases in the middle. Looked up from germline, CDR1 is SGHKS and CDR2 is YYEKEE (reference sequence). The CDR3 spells CASSFPGSAEQYF. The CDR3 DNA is TGTGCCAGCAGCTTTCCGGGCTCGGCCGAGCAGTACTTC.

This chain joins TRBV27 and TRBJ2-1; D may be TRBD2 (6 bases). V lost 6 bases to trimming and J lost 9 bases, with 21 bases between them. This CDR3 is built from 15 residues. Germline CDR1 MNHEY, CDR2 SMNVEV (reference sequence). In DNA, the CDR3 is TGTGCCAGCAGCCCCTTTGCTAGCGAACAAATTGAGCAGTTCTTC. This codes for CASSPFASEQIEQFF.

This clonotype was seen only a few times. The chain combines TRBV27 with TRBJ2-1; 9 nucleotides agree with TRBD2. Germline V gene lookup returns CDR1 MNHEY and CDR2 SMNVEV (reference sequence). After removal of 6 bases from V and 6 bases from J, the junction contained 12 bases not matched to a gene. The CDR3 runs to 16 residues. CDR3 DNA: TGTGCCAGCAGCCAGGGGCTAGCGGGGAGGAGCAATGAGCAGTTCTTC. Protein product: CASSQGLAGRSNEQFF.

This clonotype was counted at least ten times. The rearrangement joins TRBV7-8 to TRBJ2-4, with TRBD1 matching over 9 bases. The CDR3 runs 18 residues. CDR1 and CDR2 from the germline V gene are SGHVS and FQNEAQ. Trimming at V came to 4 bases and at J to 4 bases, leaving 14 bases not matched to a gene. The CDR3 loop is CASSSPPGQGYLKNIQYF. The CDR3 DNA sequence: TGTGCCAGCAGCTCCCCACCGGGACAGGGCTACCTAAAAAACATTCAGTACTTC.

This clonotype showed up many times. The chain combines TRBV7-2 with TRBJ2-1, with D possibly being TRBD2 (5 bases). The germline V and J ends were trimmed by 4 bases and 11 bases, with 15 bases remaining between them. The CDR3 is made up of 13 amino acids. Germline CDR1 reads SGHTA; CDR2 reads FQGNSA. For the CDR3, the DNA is TGTGCCAGCAGCTCCGCGACCGCGGGTAAGCAGTTCTTC. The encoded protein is CASSSATAGKQFF.

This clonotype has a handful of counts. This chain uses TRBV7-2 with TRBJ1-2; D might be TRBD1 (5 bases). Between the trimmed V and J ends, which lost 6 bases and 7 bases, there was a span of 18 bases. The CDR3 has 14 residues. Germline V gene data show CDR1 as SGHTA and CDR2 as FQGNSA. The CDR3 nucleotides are TGTGCCAGCAGGGGGGGAGGTCCATCGGCTGGCTACACCTTC. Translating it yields CASRGGGPSAGYTF.

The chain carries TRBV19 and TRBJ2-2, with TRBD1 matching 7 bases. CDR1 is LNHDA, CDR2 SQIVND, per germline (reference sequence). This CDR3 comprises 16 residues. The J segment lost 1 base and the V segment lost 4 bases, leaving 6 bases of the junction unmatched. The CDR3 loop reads CASSTPTGLNTGELFF. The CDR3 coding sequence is TGTGCCAGTAGTACCCCGACAGGGTTGAACACCGGGGAGCTGTTTTTT.